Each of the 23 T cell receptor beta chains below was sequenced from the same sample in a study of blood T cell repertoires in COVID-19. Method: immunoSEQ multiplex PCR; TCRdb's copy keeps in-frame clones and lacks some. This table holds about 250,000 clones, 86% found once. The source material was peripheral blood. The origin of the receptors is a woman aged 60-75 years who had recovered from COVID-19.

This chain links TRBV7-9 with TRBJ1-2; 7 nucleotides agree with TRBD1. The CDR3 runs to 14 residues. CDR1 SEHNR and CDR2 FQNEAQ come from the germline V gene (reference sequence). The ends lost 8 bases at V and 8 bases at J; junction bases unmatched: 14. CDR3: CASYRQGLSGGYTF. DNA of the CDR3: TGTGCCAGCTACCGACAGGGCCTCTCGGGGGGCTACACCTTC.

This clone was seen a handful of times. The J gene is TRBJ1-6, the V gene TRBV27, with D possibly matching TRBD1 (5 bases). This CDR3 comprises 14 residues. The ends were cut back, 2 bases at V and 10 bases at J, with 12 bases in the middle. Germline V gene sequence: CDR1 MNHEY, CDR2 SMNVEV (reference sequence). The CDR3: CASSLGGSPSPLHF. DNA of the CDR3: TGTGCCAGCAGTTTAGGGGGGAGCCCCTCACCCCTCCACTTT.

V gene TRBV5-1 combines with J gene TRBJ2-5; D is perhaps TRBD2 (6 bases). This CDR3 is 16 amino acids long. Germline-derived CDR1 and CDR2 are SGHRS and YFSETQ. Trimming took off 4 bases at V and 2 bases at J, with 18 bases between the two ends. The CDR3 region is CASSPAPRGRQETQYF. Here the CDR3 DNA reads TGCGCCAGCAGCCCCGCCCCCCGGGGGAGACAAGAGACCCAGTACTTC.

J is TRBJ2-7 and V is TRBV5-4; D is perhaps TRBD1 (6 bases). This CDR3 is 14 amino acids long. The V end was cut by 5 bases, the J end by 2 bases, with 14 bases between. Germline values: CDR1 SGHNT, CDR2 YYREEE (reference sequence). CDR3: CASSSQGWPYEQYF. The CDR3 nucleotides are TGTGCCAGCAGTTCCCAGGGGTGGCCCTACGAGCAGTACTTC.

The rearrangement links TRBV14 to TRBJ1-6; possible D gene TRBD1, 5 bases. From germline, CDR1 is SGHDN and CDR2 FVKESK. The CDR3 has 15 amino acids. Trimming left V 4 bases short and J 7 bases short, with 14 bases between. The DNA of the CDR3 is TGTGCCAGCAGCCCTCGGGTCCAGGGCAATTCACCCCTCCACTTT. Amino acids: CASSPRVQGNSPLHF.

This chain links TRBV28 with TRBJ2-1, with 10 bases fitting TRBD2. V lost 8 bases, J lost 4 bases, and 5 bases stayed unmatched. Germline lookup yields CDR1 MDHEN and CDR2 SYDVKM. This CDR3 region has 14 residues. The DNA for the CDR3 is TGTGCCAGCGGGTTAGCGGGGGGTTACAATGAGCAGTTCTTC. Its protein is CASGLAGGYNEQFF.

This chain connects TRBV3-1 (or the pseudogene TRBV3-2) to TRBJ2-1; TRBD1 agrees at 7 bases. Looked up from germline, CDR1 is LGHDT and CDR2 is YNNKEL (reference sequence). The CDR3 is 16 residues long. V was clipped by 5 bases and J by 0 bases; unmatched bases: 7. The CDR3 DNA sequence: TGTGCCAGCAGCGGACCCAGACAGGGCTCCTACAATGAGCAGTTCTTC. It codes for CASSGPRQGSYNEQFF.

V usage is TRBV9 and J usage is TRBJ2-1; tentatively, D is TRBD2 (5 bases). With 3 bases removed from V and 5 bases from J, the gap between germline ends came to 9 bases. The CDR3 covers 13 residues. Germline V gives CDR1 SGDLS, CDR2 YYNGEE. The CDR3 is CASSARGDNEQFF. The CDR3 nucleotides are TGTGCCAGCAGCGCCCGGGGAGACAATGAGCAGTTCTTC.

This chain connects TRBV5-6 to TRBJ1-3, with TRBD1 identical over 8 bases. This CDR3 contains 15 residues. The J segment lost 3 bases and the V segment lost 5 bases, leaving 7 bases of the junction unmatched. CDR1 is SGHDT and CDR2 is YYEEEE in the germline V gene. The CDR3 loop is CASSSGGLGGNTIYF. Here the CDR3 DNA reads TGTGCCAGCAGTTCAGGGGGCTTAGGTGGAAACACCATATATTTT.

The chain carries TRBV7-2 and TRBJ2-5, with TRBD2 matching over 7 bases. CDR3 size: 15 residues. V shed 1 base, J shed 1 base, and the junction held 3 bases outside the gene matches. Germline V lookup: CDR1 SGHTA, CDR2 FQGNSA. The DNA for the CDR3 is TGTGCCAGCAGCTTAGTGGGGACTATCCAAGAGACCCAGTACTTC. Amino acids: CASSLVGTIQETQYF.

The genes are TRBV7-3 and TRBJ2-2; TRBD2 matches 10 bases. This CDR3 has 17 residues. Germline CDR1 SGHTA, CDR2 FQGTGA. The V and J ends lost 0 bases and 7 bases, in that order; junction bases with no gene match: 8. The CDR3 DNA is TGTGCCAGCAGCTTAACGCAGCTAGCGGGGGCCGGCGGGGAGCTGTTTTTT. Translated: CASSLTQLAGAGGELFF.

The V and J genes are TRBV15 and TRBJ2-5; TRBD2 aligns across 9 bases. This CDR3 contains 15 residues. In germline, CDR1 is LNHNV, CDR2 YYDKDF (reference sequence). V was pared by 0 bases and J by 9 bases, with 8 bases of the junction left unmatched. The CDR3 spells CATSRETSGSYPQYF. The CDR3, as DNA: TGTGCCACCAGCAGAGAGACTAGCGGTAGTTATCCCCAGTACTTC.

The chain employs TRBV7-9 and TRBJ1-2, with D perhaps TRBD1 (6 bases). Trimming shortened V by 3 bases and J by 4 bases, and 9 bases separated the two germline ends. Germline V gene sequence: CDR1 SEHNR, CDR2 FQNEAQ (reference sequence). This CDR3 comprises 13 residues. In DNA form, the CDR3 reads TGTGCCAGCAGCTTGGACAGTTCCTATGGCTACACCTTC. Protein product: CASSLDSSYGYTF.

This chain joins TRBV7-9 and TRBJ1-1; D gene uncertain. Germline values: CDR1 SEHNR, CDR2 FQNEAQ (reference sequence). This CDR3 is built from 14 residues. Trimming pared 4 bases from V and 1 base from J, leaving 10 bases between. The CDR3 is CASSSLRWNTEAFF. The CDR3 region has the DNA TGTGCCAGCAGCTCACTCAGGTGGAACACTGAAGCTTTCTTT.

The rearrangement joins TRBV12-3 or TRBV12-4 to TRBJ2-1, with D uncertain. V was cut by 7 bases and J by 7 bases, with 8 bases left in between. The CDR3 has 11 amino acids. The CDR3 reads CASTEMNEQFF. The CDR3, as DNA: TGTGCCAGCACCGAGATGAATGAGCAGTTCTTC.

The DNA of the CDR3 is TGTGCCAGCAGCCGAACAGGGGTGAACACTGAAGCTTTCTTT. This codes for CASSRTGVNTEAFF. The chain combines TRBV5-6 with TRBJ1-1, with 7 bases matching TRBD1. Trimming cost V 4 bases and J 0 bases; bases outside gene matches: 3. The CDR3 has 14 residues. Germline-derived CDR1 and CDR2 are SGHDT and YYEEEE.

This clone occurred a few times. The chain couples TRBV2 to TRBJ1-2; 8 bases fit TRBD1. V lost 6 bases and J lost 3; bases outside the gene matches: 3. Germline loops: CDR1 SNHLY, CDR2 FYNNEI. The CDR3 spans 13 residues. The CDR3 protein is CASREDRDYGYTF. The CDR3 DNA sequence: TGTGCCAGCAGGGAGGACAGGGACTATGGCTACACCTTC.

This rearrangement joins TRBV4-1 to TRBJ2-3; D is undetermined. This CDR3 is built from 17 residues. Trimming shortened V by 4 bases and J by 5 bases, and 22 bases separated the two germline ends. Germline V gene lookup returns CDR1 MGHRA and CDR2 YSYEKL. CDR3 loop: CASSLRRATRGGDTQYF. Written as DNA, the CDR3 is TGCGCCAGCAGCCTACGACGAGCAACACGTGGCGGAGATACGCAGTATTTT.

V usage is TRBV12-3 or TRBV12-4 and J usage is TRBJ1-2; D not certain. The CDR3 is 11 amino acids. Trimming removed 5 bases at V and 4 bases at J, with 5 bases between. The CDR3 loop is CASSQSYGYTF. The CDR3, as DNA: TGTGCCAGCAGTCAATCCTATGGCTACACCTTC.

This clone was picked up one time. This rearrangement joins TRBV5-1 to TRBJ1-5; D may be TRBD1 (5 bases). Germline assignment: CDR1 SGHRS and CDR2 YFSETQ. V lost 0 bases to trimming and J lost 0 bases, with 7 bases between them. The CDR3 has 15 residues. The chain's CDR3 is CASSLAGGSNQPQHF. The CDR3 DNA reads TGCGCCAGCAGCTTGGCCGGGGGTAGCAATCAGCCCCAGCATTTT.

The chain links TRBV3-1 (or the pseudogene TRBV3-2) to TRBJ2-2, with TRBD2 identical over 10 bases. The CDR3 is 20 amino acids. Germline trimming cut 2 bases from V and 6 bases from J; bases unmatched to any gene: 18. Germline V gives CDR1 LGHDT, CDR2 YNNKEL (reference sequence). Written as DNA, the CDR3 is TGTGCCAGCAGCCAACCCCGAGGGTCCAAGCGGGGGGGCGGGGCCGGGGAGCTGTTTTTT. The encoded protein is CASSQPRGSKRGGGAGELFF.

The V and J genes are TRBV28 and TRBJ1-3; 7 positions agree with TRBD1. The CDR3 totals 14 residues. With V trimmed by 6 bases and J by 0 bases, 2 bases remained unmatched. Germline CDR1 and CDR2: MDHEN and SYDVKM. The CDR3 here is CASSNRGSGNTIYF. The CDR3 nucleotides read TGTGCCAGCAGCAACAGGGGCTCTGGAAACACCATATATTTT.

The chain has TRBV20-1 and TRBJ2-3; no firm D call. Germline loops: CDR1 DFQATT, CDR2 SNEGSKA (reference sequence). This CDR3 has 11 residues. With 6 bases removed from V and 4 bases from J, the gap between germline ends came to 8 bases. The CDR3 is CSATSADTQYF. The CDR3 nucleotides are TGCAGTGCCACTTCCGCAGATACGCAGTATTTT.